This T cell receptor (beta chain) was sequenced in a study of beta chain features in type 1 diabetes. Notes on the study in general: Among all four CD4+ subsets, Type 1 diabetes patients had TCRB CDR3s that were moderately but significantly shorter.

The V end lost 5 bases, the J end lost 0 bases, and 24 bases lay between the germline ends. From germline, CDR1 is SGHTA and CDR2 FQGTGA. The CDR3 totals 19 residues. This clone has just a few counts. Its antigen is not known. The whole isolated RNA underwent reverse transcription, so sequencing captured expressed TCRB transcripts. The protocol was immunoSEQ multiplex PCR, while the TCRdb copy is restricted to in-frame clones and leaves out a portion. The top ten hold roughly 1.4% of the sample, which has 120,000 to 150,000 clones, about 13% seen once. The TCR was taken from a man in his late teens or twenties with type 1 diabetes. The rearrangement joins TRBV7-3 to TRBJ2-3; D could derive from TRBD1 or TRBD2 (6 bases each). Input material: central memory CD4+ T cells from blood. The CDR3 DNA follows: TGTGCCAGCAGCCCCCGAGGGGGTGGTAGCGGAAGAAGCACAGATACGCAGTATTTT. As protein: CASSPRGGGSGRSTDTQYF. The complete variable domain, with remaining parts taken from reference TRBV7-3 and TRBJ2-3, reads GAGVSQTPSNKVTEKGKYVELRCDPISGHTALYWYRQSLGQGPEFLIYFQGTGAADDSGLPNDRFFAVRPEGSVSTLKIQRTERGDSAVYLCASSPRGGGSGRSTDTQYFGPGTRLTVL.